Shown below are 10 T cell receptor beta chains from a single sample sequenced in a study of blood T cell repertoires in COVID-19. Clones were read by immunoSEQ multiplex PCR, and TCRdb kept only the in-frame ones, dropping some. This sample has 300,000 or so clones, with approximately 90% found just once. Source material: peripheral blood. The receptors stem from a woman in her forties with acute or convalescent COVID-19.

The V gene is TRBV19, the J gene TRBJ2-2; the D gene is possibly TRBD2 (5 bases). Trimming took 3 bases from V and 5 from J, leaving 13 bases between them. The germline CDR1 and CDR2 sequences are LNHDA and SQIVND (reference sequence). This CDR3 has 15 residues. CDR3 nucleotide sequence: TGTGCCAGTAGTATCCCCGGGGTGCGGACCGGGGAGCTGTTTTTT. This translates into CASSIPGVRTGELFF. The full variable domain, in which reference TRBV19 and TRBJ2-2 provide the parts outside the CDR3, is DGGITQSPKYLFRKEGQNVTLSCEQNLNHDAMYWYRQDPGQGLRLIYYSQIVNDFQKGDIAEGYSVSREKKESFPLTVTSAQKNPTAFYLCASSIPGVRTGELFFGEGSRLTVL.

The rearrangement links TRBV15 to TRBJ1-3; D might be TRBD1 (5 bases). Germline V lookup: CDR1 LNHNV, CDR2 YYDKDF (reference sequence). The CDR3 totals 14 residues. The germline V and J ends were trimmed by 3 bases and 0 bases, with 6 bases remaining between them. The CDR3, as DNA: TGTGCCACCAGCAGGGACACCTCTGGAAACACCATATATTTT. Protein product: CATSRDTSGNTIYF.

The V call is TRBV19, the J call TRBJ1-1, with D perhaps TRBD1 (6 bases). The CDR3 extends over 15 amino acids. The V end lost 9 bases, the J end lost 2 bases, and 19 bases lay between the germline ends. Per the germline V gene, CDR1 is LNHDA and CDR2 is SQIVND (reference sequence). In DNA, the CDR3 is TGTGCCAGCCACCGTCGGGGGGGGCCTAACACTGAAGCTTTCTTT. Protein sequence: CASHRRGGPNTEAFF.

This clone is labeled as large. The chain joins TRBV3-1 (or the pseudogene TRBV3-2) to TRBJ1-3; D remains unclear. The germline V gene has CDR1 LGHDT and CDR2 YNNKEL (reference sequence). The CDR3 has 17 amino acids. V lost 4 bases, J lost 0 bases, and 16 bases lay in between. This CDR3 is CASSPSHPGASGNTIYF. The CDR3 nucleotides read TGTGCCAGCAGCCCCTCCCATCCGGGAGCCTCTGGAAACACCATATATTTT.

The rearrangement links TRBV9 to TRBJ1-3, with D unresolved. This CDR3 has 14 amino acids. Trimming left V 2 bases short and J 2 bases short, with 8 bases between. The germline V gene has CDR1 SGDLS and CDR2 YYNGEE. CDR3 loop: CASSVLGAGNTIYF. Here the CDR3 DNA reads TGTGCCAGCAGCGTTCTCGGGGCTGGAAACACCATATATTTT.

V is TRBV9 and J is TRBJ2-6; 7 bases align to TRBD1. J lost 2 bases, V lost 3 bases, and 2 bases had no gene match. This CDR3 has 15 amino acids. Germline V gene lookup returns CDR1 SGDLS and CDR2 YYNGEE. Here the CDR3 DNA reads TGTGCCAGCAGCGCAGACAGGGCTGGGGCCAACGTCCTGACTTTC. Its protein is CASSADRAGANVLTF.

The chain joins TRBV2 to TRBJ2-4; 11 bases are shared with TRBD2. The CDR3 consists of 12 residues. The V and J ends lost 8 bases and 12 bases, in that order; junction bases with no gene match: 6. Germline CDR1 SNHLY, CDR2 FYNNEI. The CDR3, as DNA: TGTGCCAGCGACGAACTAGCGGGGGATCAGTACTTC. Translating gives CASDELAGDQYF.

CDR3 bases: TGTGCCAGCAGCCGTAGGACTTCTCAATTGTCAGATACGCAGTATTTT. This gives the protein CASSRRTSQLSDTQYF. The chain employs TRBV7-6 and TRBJ2-3; a possible D gene is TRBD2 (5 bases). CDR3 length: 16 residues. The ends were cut back, 5 bases at V and 4 bases at J, with 19 bases in the middle. CDR1 is SGHVS, CDR2 FNYEAQ, per germline.

This chain joins TRBV9 and TRBJ2-1; 7 positions match TRBD2. This CDR3 is built from 15 residues. The germline V gene encodes CDR1 SGDLS and CDR2 YYNGEE. J gave up 10 bases and V 0 bases, and 10 bases lay outside the gene matches. The CDR3 sequence: CASSVDKRGGEEQFF. In DNA form, the CDR3 reads TGTGCCAGCAGCGTAGATAAGCGGGGCGGGGAGGAGCAGTTCTTC.

The V call is TRBV18, the J call TRBJ1-2; TRBD1 agrees at 7 bases. This CDR3 has 15 residues. The J segment lost 4 bases and the V segment lost 3 bases, leaving 8 bases of the junction unmatched. Per germline, CDR1 KGHSH and CDR2 LQKENI. This chain's CDR3 is CASSPGTVGPYGYTF. CDR3 DNA: TGTGCCAGCTCACCCGGGACAGTGGGACCCTATGGCTACACCTTC.